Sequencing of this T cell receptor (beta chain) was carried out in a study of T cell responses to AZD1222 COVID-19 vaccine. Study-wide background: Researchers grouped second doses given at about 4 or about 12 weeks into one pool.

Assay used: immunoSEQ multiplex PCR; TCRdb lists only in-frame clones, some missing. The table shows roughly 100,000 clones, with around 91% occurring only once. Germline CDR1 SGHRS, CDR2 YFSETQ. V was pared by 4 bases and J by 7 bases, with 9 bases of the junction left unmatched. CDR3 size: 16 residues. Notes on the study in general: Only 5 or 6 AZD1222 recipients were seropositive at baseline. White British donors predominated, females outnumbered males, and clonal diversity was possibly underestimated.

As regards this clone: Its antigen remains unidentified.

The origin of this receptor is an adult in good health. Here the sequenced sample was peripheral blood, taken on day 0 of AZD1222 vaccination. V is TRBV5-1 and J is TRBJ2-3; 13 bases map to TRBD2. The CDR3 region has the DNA TGCGCCAGCAGCATACGGACTAGCGGGAGCTCAAATACGCAGTATTTT. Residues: CASSIRTSGSSNTQYF.